The TCR beta chain under discussion was sequenced for a study of cytomegalovirus exposure and HLA in healthy donors. The V gene lost 4 bases and the J gene lost 2 bases, with 13 bases spanning the gap. Germline values: CDR1 SGHTS, CDR2 YDEGEE. The CDR3 loop spans 14 amino acids. Clones were read by immunoSEQ multiplex PCR, and TCRdb kept only the in-frame ones, dropping some. The table lists 200,000 to 250,000 clones, approximately 87% of them singletons, with roughly 5.5% in the top ten. This clonotype was sampled from a woman aged 18 to 35 in good health and CMV-seronegative. The sequenced material came from PBMCs. The chain recombines TRBV5-8 with TRBJ2-7, with TRBD1 as a possible D gene (6 bases). The CDR3 spells CASSRTGPAYEQYF. The CDR3 DNA is TGTGCCAGCAGCCGAACAGGGCCGGCCTACGAGCAGTACTTC.